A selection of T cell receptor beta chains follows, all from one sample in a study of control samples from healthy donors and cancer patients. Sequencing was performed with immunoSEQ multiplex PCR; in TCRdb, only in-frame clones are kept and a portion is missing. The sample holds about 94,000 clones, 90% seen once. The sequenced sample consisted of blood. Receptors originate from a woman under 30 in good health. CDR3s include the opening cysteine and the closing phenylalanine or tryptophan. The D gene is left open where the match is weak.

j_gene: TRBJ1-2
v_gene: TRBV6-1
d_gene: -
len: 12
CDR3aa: CASSDRNYGYTF
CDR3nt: TGTGCCAGCAGTGACAGAAACTATGGCTACACCTTC

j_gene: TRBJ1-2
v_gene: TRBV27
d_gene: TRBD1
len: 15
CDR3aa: CASSFVGQGGYGYTF
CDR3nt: TGTGCCAGCAGTTTCGTAGGACAGGGGGGGTATGGCTACACCTTC

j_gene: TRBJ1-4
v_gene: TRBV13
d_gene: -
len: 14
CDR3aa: CASSFRDTNEKLFF
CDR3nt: TGTGCCAGCAGCTTCCGGGACACCAATGAAAAACTGTTTTTT

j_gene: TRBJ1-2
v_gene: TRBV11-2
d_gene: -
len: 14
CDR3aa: CASSLAVSGDGYTF
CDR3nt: TGTGCCAGCAGCTTAGCGGTCTCGGGGGATGGCTACACCTTC

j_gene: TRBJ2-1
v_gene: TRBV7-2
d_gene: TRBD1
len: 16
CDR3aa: CASSKLRDRKDVEQFF
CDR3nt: TGTGCCAGCAGCAAACTTCGGGACAGGAAAGACGTTGAGCAGTTCTTC

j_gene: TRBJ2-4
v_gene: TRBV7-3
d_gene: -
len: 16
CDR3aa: CASIWALATEKNIQYF
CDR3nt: TGTGCCAGCATATGGGCCCTGGCGACAGAAAAAAACATTCAGTACTTC

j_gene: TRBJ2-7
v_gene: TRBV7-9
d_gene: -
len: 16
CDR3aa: CASSPPPRENYHEQYF
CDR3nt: TGTGCCAGCAGCCCCCCTCCCAGGGAAAATTACCACGAGCAGTACTTC

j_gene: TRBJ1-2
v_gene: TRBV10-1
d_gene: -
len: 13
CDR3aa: CASSENRHYGYTF
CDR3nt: TGCGCCAGCAGTGAGAACAGACACTATGGCTACACCTTC

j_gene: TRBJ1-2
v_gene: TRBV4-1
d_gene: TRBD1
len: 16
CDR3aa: CASSQDVRQGAPGYTF
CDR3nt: TGCGCCAGCAGCCAAGATGTAAGGCAGGGGGCGCCGGGCTACACCTTC

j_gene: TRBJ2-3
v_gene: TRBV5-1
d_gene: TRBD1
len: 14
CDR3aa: CATRWETGGDTQYF
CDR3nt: TGCGCCACTCGCTGGGAGACAGGGGGAGATACGCAGTATTTT

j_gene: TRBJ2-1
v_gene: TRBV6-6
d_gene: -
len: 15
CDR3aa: CASSYPRTDYNEQFF
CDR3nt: TGTGCCAGCAGTTACCCCCGGACAGACTACAATGAGCAGTTCTTC

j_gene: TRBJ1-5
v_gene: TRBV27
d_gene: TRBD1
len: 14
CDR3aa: CASSMNRGNQPQHF
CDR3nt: TGTGCCAGCAGTATGAACAGGGGTAATCAGCCCCAGCATTTT

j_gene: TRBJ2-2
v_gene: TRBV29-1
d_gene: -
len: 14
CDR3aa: CSVERSANTGELFF
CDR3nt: TGCAGCGTTGAACGGAGCGCGAACACCGGGGAGCTGTTTTTT

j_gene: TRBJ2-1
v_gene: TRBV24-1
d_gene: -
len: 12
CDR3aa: CATSRDYNEQFF
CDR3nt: TGTGCCACCAGTAGGGATTACAATGAGCAGTTCTTC

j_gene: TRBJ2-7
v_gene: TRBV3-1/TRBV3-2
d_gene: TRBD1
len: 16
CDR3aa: CASSHSPGQGAYEQYF
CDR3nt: TGTGCCAGCAGCCATTCTCCGGGACAGGGGGCGTACGAGCAGTACTTC

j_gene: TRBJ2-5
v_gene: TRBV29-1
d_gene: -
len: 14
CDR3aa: CSVGPKVHQETQYF
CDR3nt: TGCAGCGTTGGTCCCAAGGTGCACCAAGAGACCCAGTACTTC

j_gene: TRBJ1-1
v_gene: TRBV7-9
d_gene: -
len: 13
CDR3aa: CASSSIGVTEAFF
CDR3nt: TGTGCCAGCAGCTCGATAGGGGTCACTGAAGCTTTCTTT

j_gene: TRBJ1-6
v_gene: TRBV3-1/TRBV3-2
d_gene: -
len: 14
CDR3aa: CASSLTAANSPLHF
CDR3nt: TGTGCCAGCAGCCTAACAGCGGCCAATTCACCCCTCCACTTT

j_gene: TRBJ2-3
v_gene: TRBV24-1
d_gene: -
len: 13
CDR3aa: CATQGSWTDTQYF
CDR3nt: TGTGCCACCCAGGGTAGTTGGACAGATACGCAGTATTTT

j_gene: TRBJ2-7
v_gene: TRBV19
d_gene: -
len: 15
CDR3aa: CASSISVLPNYEQYF
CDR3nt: TGTGCCAGTAGTATATCGGTCTTGCCGAACTACGAGCAGTACTTC

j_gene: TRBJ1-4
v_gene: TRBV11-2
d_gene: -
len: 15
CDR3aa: CASSSLGLGNEKLFF
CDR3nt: TGTGCCAGCAGCTCCCTAGGGTTGGGTAATGAAAAACTGTTTTTT

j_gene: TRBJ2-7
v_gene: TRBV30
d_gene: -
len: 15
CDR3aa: CAWRVPGLSPYEQYF
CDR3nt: TGTGCCTGGAGGGTACCGGGACTTTCCCCCTACGAGCAGTACTTC

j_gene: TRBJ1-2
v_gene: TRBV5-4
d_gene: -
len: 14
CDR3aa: CASSSGQGVYGYTF
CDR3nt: TGTGCCAGCAGCTCCGGACAAGGGGTCTATGGCTACACCTTC

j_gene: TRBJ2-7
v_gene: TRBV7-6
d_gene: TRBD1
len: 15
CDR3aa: CASSLEGQWGYEQYF
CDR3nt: TGTGCCAGCAGCTTAGAGGGACAGTGGGGGTACGAGCAGTACTTC

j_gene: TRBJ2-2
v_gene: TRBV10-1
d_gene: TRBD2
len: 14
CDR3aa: CASSGAGKTGELFF
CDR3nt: TGCGCCAGCAGTGGAGCGGGGAAAACCGGGGAGCTGTTTTTT

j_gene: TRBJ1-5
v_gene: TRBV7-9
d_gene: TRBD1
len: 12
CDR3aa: CASDRDNQPQHF
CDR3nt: TGTGCCAGCGACAGGGACAATCAGCCCCAGCATTTT